Below are 3 T cell receptor beta chains sequenced from a single sample in a study of identical twins. TCRdb reanalysed the 5' RACE reads using MiXCR and keeps one entry per CDR3 protein. Of about 700,000 distinct CDR3 sequences listed, over 8.5% were seen once; the top ten hold around 0.95%. This sample was also put to use in a study of yellow fever vaccine responses in identical twins.

The sample comprised PBMCs. The receptors here all came from a young woman in good health.

This clonotype was seen at least ten times. The chain links TRBV7-2 to TRBJ1-2, with D maybe TRBD1 (5 bases). The V end lost 3 bases, the J end lost 0 bases, and 11 bases lay between the germline ends. CDR1 SGHTA and CDR2 FQGNSA come from the germline V gene. This CDR3 comprises 15 residues. The chain's CDR3 is CASSFVDSSNYGYTF. The CDR3, as DNA: TGTGCCAGCAGCTTTGTAGACAGTTCTAACTATGGCTACACCTTC.

This clonotype was counted between two and nine times. The rearrangement links TRBV28 to TRBJ2-4, with TRBD2 as a possible D gene (6 bases). Germline lookup yields CDR1 MDHEN and CDR2 SYDVKM. Trimming pared 5 bases from V and 0 bases from J, leaving 20 bases between. CDR3 size: 18 residues. The CDR3 sequence: CASSSSPGLLEAKNIQYF. The CDR3 DNA follows: TGTGCCAGCAGTAGTTCCCCGGGACTCCTAGAAGCCAAAAACATTCAGTACTTC.

V is TRBV20-1 and J is TRBJ2-7; a possible D gene is TRBD2 (7 bases). The CDR3 loop spans 15 amino acids. The germline V gene has CDR1 DFQATT and CDR2 SNEGSKA (reference sequence). Trimming pared 0 bases from V and 1 base from J, leaving 13 bases between. CDR3: CSARDPGGPSYEQYF. DNA for the CDR3: TGCAGTGCTAGAGACCCGGGGGGCCCTTCCTACGAGCAGTACTTC.